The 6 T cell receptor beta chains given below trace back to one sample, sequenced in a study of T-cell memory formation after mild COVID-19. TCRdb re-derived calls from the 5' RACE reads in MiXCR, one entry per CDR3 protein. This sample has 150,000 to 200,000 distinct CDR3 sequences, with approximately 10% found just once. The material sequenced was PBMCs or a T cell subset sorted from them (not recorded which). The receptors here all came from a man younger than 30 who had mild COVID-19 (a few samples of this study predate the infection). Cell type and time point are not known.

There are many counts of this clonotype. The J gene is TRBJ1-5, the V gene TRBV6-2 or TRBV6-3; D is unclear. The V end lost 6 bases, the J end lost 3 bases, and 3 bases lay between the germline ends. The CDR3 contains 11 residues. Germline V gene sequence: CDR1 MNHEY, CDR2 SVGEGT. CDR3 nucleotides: TGTGCCAGCAGCCCCAATCAGCCCCAGCATTTT. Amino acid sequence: CASSPNQPQHF.

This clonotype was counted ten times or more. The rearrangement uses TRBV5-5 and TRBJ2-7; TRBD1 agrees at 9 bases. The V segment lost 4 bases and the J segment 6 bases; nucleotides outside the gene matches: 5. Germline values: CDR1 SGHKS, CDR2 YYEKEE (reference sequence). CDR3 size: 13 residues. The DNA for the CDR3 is TGTGCCAGCAGCCGGGACAGGGCGGGCGAGCAGTACGTC. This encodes CASSRDRAGEQYV.

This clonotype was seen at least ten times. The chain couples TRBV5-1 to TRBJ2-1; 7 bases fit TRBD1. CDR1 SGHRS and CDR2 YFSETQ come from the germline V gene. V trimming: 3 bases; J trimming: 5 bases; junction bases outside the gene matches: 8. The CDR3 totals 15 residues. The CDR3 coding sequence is TGCGCCAGCAGCTCCCAGGGGACAGCAGACAATGAGCAGTTCTTC. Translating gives CASSSQGTADNEQFF.

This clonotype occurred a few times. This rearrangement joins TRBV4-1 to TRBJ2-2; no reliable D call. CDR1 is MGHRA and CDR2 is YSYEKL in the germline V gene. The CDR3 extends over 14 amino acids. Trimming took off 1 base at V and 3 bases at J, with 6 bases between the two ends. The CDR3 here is CASSQAWDTGELFF. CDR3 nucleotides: TGCGCCAGCAGCCAAGCGTGGGACACCGGGGAGCTGTTTTTT.

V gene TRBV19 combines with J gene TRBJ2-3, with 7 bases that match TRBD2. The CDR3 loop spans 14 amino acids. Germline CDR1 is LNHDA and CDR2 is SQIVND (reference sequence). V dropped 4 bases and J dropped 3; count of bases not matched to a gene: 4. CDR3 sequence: CASSTQAGTDTQYF. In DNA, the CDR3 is TGTGCCAGTAGTACCCAAGCGGGGACAGATACGCAGTATTTT.

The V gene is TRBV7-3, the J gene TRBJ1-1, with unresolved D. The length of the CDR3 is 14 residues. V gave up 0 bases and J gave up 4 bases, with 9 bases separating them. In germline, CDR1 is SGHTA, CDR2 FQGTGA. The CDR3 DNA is TGTGCCAGCAGCTTAACAAGCGTTGGCACTGAAGCTTTCTTT. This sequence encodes CASSLTSVGTEAFF.